These 20 T cell receptor beta chains were sequenced from one sample in a study of cytomegalovirus exposure and HLA in healthy donors. 13 Jbeta primers and 60 Vbeta primers were used for the PCR. Using immunoSEQ multiplex PCR, the repertoire was profiled, and TCRdb retains in-frame clones only, with some absent. This table holds around 190,000 clones, 65% to 80% found once. Sequencing input: PBMCs. These receptors all stem from a woman between 40 and 50 years old in good health and CMV-seronegative.

This chain joins TRBV9 and TRBJ2-3; D not resolved. V was cut by 3 bases and J by 8 bases, with 31 bases left in between. Per the germline V gene, CDR1 is SGDLS and CDR2 is YYNGEE. This CDR3 has 19 residues. The CDR3 region has the DNA TGTGCCAGCAGCGCTCTCAGAGGCTCATTTGGAGTGGGTATCACTACGCAGTATTTT. Protein: CASSALRGSFGVGITTQYF.

The rearrangement links TRBV2 to TRBJ2-5; TRBD2 matches 9 bases. V lost 7 bases to trimming and J lost 4 bases; unmatched junction nucleotides: 13. Germline-derived CDR1 and CDR2 are SNHLY and FYNNEI. The CDR3 covers 16 residues. This CDR3 reads CASNRLAGPPGETQYF. The CDR3 DNA reads TGTGCCAGCAACAGGCTAGCGGGACCGCCCGGAGAGACCCAGTACTTC.

The chain joins TRBV7-3 to TRBJ1-2, with D perhaps TRBD1 (5 bases). Germline-derived CDR1 and CDR2 are SGHTA and FQGTGA. Trimming pared 1 base from V and 4 bases from J, leaving 10 bases between. The length of the CDR3 is 14 residues. The CDR3 nucleotides read TGTGCCAGCAGCTTAAACTCCCAGGGCTATGGCTACACCTTC. Translated: CASSLNSQGYGYTF.

This chain uses TRBV6-1 with TRBJ2-1; 8 bases align to TRBD2. Germline V lookup: CDR1 MNHNS, CDR2 SASEGT. V was clipped by 3 bases and J by 2 bases; unmatched bases: 12. CDR3 length: 18 residues. The CDR3 region has the DNA TGTGCCAGCAGTGATCGGGGGGTAGCGGGATTGACCTACAATGAGCAGTTCTTC. Translating it yields CASSDRGVAGLTYNEQFF.

J is TRBJ2-1 and V is TRBV11-2; TRBD2 aligns across 9 bases. Germline CDR1 is SGHAT and CDR2 is FQNNGV. V was pared by 5 bases and J by 0 bases, with 11 bases of the junction left unmatched. CDR3 length equals 18 residues. CDR3 region: CASSPTRNSGSSYNEQFF. The CDR3, as DNA: TGTGCCAGCAGCCCCACACGGAATAGCGGGAGCTCCTACAATGAGCAGTTCTTC.

This sequence joins TRBV5-4 and TRBJ2-1, with 7 bases that match TRBD1. CDR1 and CDR2 (germline): SGHNT, YYREEE (reference sequence). The J segment lost 3 bases and the V segment lost 4 bases, leaving 13 bases of the junction unmatched. The CDR3 is 17 residues long. The DNA of the CDR3 is TGTGCCAGCAGCACTAAGAGGGACAGCATGAACTACAATGAGCAGTTCTTC. Protein sequence: CASSTKRDSMNYNEQFF.

V and J are TRBV2 and TRBJ1-2; 7 bases are a match to TRBD1. The ends lost 6 bases at V and 6 bases at J; junction bases unmatched: 10. This CDR3 spans 14 amino acids. Germline CDR1 SNHLY, CDR2 FYNNEI. CDR3 sequence (DNA): TGTGCCAGCAGGGGACAGCCCTACCCCCATGGCTACACCTTC. This encodes CASRGQPYPHGYTF. The full variable domain, completed using reference TRBV2 and TRBJ1-2, is EPEVTQTPSHQVTQMGQEVILRCVPISNHLYFYWYRQILGQKVEFLVSFYNNEISEKSEIFDDQFSVERPDGSNFTLKIRSTKLEDSAMYFCASRGQPYPHGYTFGSGTRLTVV.

The rearrangement links TRBV9 to TRBJ2-1; D is possibly TRBD1 (5 bases). Trimming removed 3 bases at V and 0 bases at J, with 13 bases between. The V gene's germline CDR1 is SGDLS and CDR2 YYNGEE. The CDR3 consists of 16 residues. The CDR3 nucleotides read TGTGCCAGCAGCGCTGGGGCAGGCAGCTCCTACAATGAGCAGTTCTTC. Translation gives CASSAGAGSSYNEQFF.

The chain links TRBV7-9 to TRBJ1-2, with 7 bases matching TRBD1. The CDR3 extends over 17 amino acids. Germline V gives CDR1 SEHNR, CDR2 FQNEAQ (reference sequence). V lost 4 bases and J lost 0; bases outside the gene matches: 11. The CDR3 loop reads CASSSRGGGDPNYGYTF. In DNA, the CDR3 is TGTGCCAGCAGCTCTAGAGGAGGGGGCGACCCTAACTATGGCTACACCTTC.

This clone was detected a few times. The J gene is TRBJ1-1, the V gene TRBV25-1, with no clear D. The CDR3 length is 14 residues. V was clipped by 7 bases and J by 0 bases, with 12 bases between them. Germline V lookup: CDR1 MGHDK, CDR2 SYGVNS. Written as DNA, the CDR3 is TGTGCCAGCAACCTGGGCAGGCTGAACACTGAAGCTTTCTTT. Translating gives CASNLGRLNTEAFF.

The chain has TRBV5-1 and TRBJ1-6, with TRBD1 matching over 7 bases. There are 14 residues in the CDR3. Unmatched junction bases numbered 0, after V lost 0 bases and J lost 6 bases. Germline V gene lookup returns CDR1 SGHRS and CDR2 YFSETQ. In DNA, the CDR3 is TGCGCCAGCAGCTTGGGACAGGGTAATTCACCCCTCCACTTT. Protein product: CASSLGQGNSPLHF.

DNA of the CDR3: TGTGCCAGCAGCTCAACCGGGACTAGGTATTCTAATGAGCAGTTCTTC. This codes for CASSSTGTRYSNEQFF. The chain joins TRBV7-2 to TRBJ2-1, with TRBD2 identical over 8 bases. CDR1 is SGHTA and CDR2 is FQGNSA in the germline V gene. After removal of 4 bases from V and 7 bases from J, the junction contained 12 bases not matched to a gene. The CDR3 runs to 16 residues.

This clone was counted once. The gene calls are TRBV11-3 and TRBJ1-3; D call uncertain. Per germline, CDR1 SGHNT and CDR2 YENEEA. The CDR3 totals 16 residues. V lost 2 bases to trimming and J lost 0 bases, with 11 bases between them. CDR3 DNA: TGTGCCAGCAGCTTACGTGGCCGCCTCTCTGGAAACACCATATATTTT. This sequence encodes CASSLRGRLSGNTIYF.

The V call is TRBV19, the J call TRBJ1-1, with D uncertain. CDR1 LNHDA and CDR2 SQIVND come from the germline V gene (reference sequence). There are 12 residues in the CDR3. V was shortened by 6 bases and J by 7 bases, with 12 bases between the two germline ends. DNA for the CDR3: TGTGCCAGTAGGGGAGCTCAAGGTGAAGCTTTCTTT. Residues: CASRGAQGEAFF.

The rearrangement uses TRBV28 and TRBJ1-6; D is unresolved. This CDR3 has 16 residues. Germline V gene lookup returns CDR1 MDHEN and CDR2 SYDVKM. V lost 3 bases, J lost 10 bases, and 19 bases lay in between. In nucleotides, the CDR3 is TGTGCCAGCAGTTTTCGAGTCGACACCCCTGGATCACCCCTCCACTTT. This sequence encodes CASSFRVDTPGSPLHF.

The rearrangement uses TRBV14 and TRBJ1-1; 7 bases fit TRBD1. CDR3 length: 11 amino acids. Trimming removed 4 bases from V and 7 bases from J; junction bases left unmatched: 0. Germline V gene data show CDR1 as SGHDN and CDR2 as FVKESK. CDR3 nucleotides: TGTGCCAGCAGCCCAGGGGGTGAAGCTTTCTTT. Residues: CASSPGGEAFF.

This sequence joins TRBV11-2 and TRBJ1-1; TRBD1 might be the D (6 bases). Looked up from germline, CDR1 is SGHAT and CDR2 is FQNNGV. Trimming stripped 3 bases from V and 5 bases from J, with 10 bases between. This CDR3 spans 13 amino acids. In DNA form, the CDR3 reads TGTGCCAGCAGCTTTCAGGGGAATACTGAAGCTTTCTTT. It is translated as CASSFQGNTEAFF.

Notes on this clone: An end of the junction differs from the germline gene, which may be a read error. This sequence joins TRBV6-1 and TRBJ1-1, with D perhaps TRBD1 (6 bases). This CDR3 spans 10 amino acids. Germline CDR1 reads MNHNS; CDR2 reads SASEGT. CDR3 nucleotide sequence: TGTGCCAGCAGTGAAGAGGGACATCGTTTT. It translates to CASSEEGHRF.

The chain employs TRBV19 and TRBJ2-2; TRBD1 is a possible D gene (5 bases). CDR3 size: 14 residues. Trimming removed 7 bases from V and 5 bases from J, with 14 bases in between. CDR1 and CDR2 (germline): LNHDA, SQIVND (reference sequence). CDR3 coding DNA: TGTGCCAGTACCAAGGGGTTGGGGACCGGGGAGCTGTTTTTT. Amino acids: CASTKGLGTGELFF.

The V call is TRBV4-3, the J call TRBJ2-3; a possible D gene is TRBD2 (6 bases). CDR1 and CDR2 (germline): LGHNA, YSLEER. Between the trimmed V and J ends, which lost 0 bases and 0 bases, there was a span of 13 bases. This CDR3 contains 17 residues. The CDR3 DNA is TGCGCCAGCAGCCAAGAGGCCAGCGGGCCAAGCACAGATACGCAGTATTTT. It yields the protein CASSQEASGPSTDTQYF.